The present entry profiles one T cell receptor (beta chain) with its context. V shed 3 bases, J shed 8 bases, and the junction held 10 bases outside the gene matches. In germline, CDR1 is KGHSH, CDR2 LQKENI. This CDR3 is 15 amino acids long. The source of the sample is a study of blood T cell repertoires in COVID-19. Measured with immunoSEQ multiplex PCR; TCRdb has only the in-frame clones, and not every one. In the table there are about 270,000 clones, around 81% of which are singletons. V and J are TRBV18 and TRBJ1-1, with TRBD1 matching 9 bases. What was sequenced was peripheral blood. The sequence came from a woman aged 60-75 years with active or convalescent COVID-19. CDR3 protein: CASSPGTGRLVEAFF. The CDR3 bases are TGTGCCAGCTCACCTGGGACAGGGCGCCTAGTAGAAGCTTTCTTT. Using reference TRBV18 and TRBJ1-1 for the parts outside the CDR3, the full variable domain is NAGVMQNPRHLVRRRGQEARLRCSPMKGHSHVYWYRQLPEEGLKFMVYLQKENIIDESGMPKERFSAEFPKEGPSILRIQQVVRGDSAAYFCASSPGTGRLVEAFFGQGTRLTVV.